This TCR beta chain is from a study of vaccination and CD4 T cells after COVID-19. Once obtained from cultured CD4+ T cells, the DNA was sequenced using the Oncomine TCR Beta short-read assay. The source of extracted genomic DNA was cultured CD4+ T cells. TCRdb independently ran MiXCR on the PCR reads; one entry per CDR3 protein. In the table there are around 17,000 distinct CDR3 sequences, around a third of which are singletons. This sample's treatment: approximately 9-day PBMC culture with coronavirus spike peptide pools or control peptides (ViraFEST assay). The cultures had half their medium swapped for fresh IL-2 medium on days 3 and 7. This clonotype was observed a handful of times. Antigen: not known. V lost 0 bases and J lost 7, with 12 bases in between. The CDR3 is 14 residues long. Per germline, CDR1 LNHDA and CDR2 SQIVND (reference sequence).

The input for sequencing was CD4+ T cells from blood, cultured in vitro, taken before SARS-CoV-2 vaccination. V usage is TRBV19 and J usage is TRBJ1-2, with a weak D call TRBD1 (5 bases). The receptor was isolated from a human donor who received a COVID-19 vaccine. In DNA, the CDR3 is TGTGCCAGTAGTATAGATCAAGGGGCCGGTGGCTACACCTTC. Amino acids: CASSIDQGAGGYTF. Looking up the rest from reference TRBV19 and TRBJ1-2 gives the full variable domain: DGGITQSPKYLFRKEGQNVTLSCEQNLNHDAMYWYRQDPGQGLRLIYYSQIVNDFQKGDIAEGYSVSREKKESFPLTVTSAQKNPTAFYLCASSIDQGAGGYTFGSGTRLTVV.